Below, 7 T cell receptor beta chains from the same sample are listed, as sequenced in a study of cytomegalovirus exposure and HLA in healthy donors. Primers for the PCR totalled 60 Vbeta and 13 Jbeta. Sequencing used immunoSEQ multiplex PCR; TCRdb keeps in-frame clones, though not all of them. This sample has more than 90,000 clones, with about 80% found just once. Sequencing was carried out using PBMCs. These receptors originate from a man aged 35-49 years in good health and CMV-seronegative.

The chain links TRBV10-2 to TRBJ2-1; 7 bases fit TRBD1. The CDR3 contains 13 residues. Germline V gene sequence: CDR1 WSHSY, CDR2 SAAADI. J lost 3 bases, V lost 4 bases, and 0 bases had no gene match. The CDR3 is CASSGQGYNEQFF. CDR3 coding DNA: TGCGCCAGCAGTGGACAGGGCTACAATGAGCAGTTCTTC.

CDR3 DNA: TGTGCCATCAGTGAGTCGAATCCAGCGGGGGCCTACGAGCAGTACTTC. It specifies CAISESNPAGAYEQYF. The chain has TRBV10-3 and TRBJ2-7; TRBD2 matches at 8 bases. The V gene end was trimmed by 0 bases and the J gene end by 2 bases; junction bases not matched to a gene: 6. The CDR3 is 16 amino acids. Germline CDR1 is ENHRY and CDR2 is SYGVKD.

V gene TRBV20-1 combines with J gene TRBJ2-7; possibly TRBD1 for D (7 bases). Germline values: CDR1 DFQATT, CDR2 SNEGSKA (reference sequence). V lost 3 bases to trimming and J lost 6 bases, with 9 bases between them. CDR3 size: 11 residues. The CDR3, as DNA: TGCAGTGCTAGGCAGGGGGGCGAGCAGTACGTC. Translating gives CSARQGGEQYV.

As concerns this clone: The germline gene is not matched at one end of the junction; a read error may be the cause. The rearrangement links TRBV7-9 to TRBJ1-3; D uncertain. CDR1 is SEHNR, CDR2 FQNEAQ, per germline (reference sequence). The CDR3 totals 17 residues. CDR3 residues: CSSSFFRGADSGNTIYF. CDR3 DNA sequence: TGTTCCAGCAGCTTTTTTCGGGGAGCGGACTCTGGAAACACCATATATTTT. Full variable domain (rest looked up from reference TRBV7-9 and TRBJ1-3): DTGVSQNPRHKITKRGQNVTFRCDPISEHNRLYWYRQTLGQGPEFLTYFQNEAQLEKSRLLSDRFSAERPKGSFSTLEIQRTEQGDSAMYLCSSSFFRGADSGNTIYFGEGSWLTVV.

The chain joins TRBV2 to TRBJ1-4; a weak D match, TRBD1 (5 bases). Germline V gives CDR1 SNHLY, CDR2 FYNNEI. The germline V and J ends were trimmed by 0 bases and 7 bases, with 12 bases remaining between them. The CDR3 runs to 15 residues. The CDR3 loop reads CASSEAVARVEKLFF. CDR3 in DNA: TGTGCCAGCAGTGAAGCGGTGGCCAGGGTTGAAAAACTGTTTTTT.

This clone was counted a single time. J is TRBJ2-7 and V is TRBV7-9, with 10 bases lining up with TRBD2. CDR1 SEHNR and CDR2 FQNEAQ come from the germline V gene (reference sequence). The CDR3 runs 14 residues. The J segment lost 4 bases and the V segment lost 4 bases, leaving 4 bases of the junction unmatched. CDR3 loop: CASSSIAGGYEQYF. Here the CDR3 DNA reads TGTGCCAGCAGCTCCATAGCGGGGGGTTACGAGCAGTACTTC.

This chain uses TRBV5-1 with TRBJ2-5, with 10 bases identical to TRBD2. The CDR3 contains 15 residues. The germline V gene encodes CDR1 SGHRS and CDR2 YFSETQ. Unmatched junction bases numbered 10, after V lost 6 bases and J lost 5 bases. In nucleotides, the CDR3 is TGCGCCAGCATCCCAAGCGGGGGGGCATCGGAGACCCAGTACTTC. Its protein product is CASIPSGGASETQYF.